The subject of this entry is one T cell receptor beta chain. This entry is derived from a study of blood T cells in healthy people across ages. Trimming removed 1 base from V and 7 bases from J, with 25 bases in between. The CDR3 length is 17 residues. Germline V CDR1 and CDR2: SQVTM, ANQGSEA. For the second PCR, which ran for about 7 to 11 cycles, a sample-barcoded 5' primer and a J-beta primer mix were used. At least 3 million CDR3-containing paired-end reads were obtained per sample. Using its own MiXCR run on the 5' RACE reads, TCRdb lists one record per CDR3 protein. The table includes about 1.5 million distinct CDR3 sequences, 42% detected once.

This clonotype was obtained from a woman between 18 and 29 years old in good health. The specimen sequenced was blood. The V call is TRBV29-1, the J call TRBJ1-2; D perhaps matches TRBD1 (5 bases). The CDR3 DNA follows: TGCAGCGTTGAAGGTCTACCATCAGGCCCGCCGGGGGGTGGCTACACCTTC. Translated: CSVEGLPSGPPGGGYTF.